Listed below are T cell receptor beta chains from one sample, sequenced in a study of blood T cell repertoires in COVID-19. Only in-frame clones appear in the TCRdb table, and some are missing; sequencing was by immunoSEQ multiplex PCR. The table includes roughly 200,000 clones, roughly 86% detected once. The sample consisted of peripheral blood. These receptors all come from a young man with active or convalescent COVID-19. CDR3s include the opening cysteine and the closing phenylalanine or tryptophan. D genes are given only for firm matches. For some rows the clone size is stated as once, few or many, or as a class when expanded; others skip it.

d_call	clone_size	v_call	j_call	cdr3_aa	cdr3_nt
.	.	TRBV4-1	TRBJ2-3	CASSQESAYTDTQYF	TGCGCCAGCAGCCAAGAGTCAGCGTACACAGATACGCAGTATTTT
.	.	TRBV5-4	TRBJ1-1	CASSSGGGRDTEAFF	TGTGCCAGCAGTTCCGGGGGGGGGCGTGACACTGAAGCTTTCTTT
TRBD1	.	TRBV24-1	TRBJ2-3	CATGQDTDTQYF	TGTGCCACGGGACAGGACACAGATACGCAGTATTTT
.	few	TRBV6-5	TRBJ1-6	CASSRAGVDSPLHF	TGTGCCAGCAGTAGGGCAGGGGTGGATTCACCCCTCCACTTT
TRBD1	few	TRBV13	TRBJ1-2	CASSLRRGQGYGYTF	TGTGCCAGCAGCCTACGGAGGGGACAGGGGTATGGCTACACCTTC
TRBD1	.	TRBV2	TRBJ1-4	CASRSGGNEKLFF	TGTGCCAGCAGGTCAGGGGGTAATGAAAAACTGTTTTTT
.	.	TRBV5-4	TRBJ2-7	CASSADRGEQYF	TGTGCCAGCAGCGCGGACCGGGGGGAGCAGTACTTC
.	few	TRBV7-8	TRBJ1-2	CASSLVAGGYGYTF	TGTGCCAGCAGCTTAGTCGCGGGGGGCTATGGCTACACCTTC
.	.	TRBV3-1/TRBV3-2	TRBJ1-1	CASSQTGNTEAFF	TGTGCCAGCAGCCAAACGGGGAACACTGAAGCTTTCTTT
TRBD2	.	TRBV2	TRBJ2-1	CASGTSGAYNEQFF	TGTGCCAGCGGGACTAGCGGGGCCTACAATGAGCAGTTCTTC
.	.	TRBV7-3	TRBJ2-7	CASSPGGSYEQYF	TGTGCCAGCAGCCCAGGGGGGAGTTACGAGCAGTACTTC
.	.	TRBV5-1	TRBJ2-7	CASSLGTGNSYEQYF	TGCGCCAGCAGCTTGGGTACGGGGAACTCCTACGAGCAGTACTTC
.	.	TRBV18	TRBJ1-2	CASSPEEVYGYTF	TGTGCCAGCTCACCAGAGGAGGTATATGGCTACACCTTC
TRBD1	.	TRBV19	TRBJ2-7	CASSRLGQQYEQYF	TGTGCCAGTAGTAGGCTGGGACAGCAGTACGAGCAGTACTTC
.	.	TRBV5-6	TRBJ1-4	CASSWGTGRGRGNEKLFF	TGTGCCAGCAGCTGGGGGACCGGTCGAGGGCGGGGTAATGAAAAACTGTTTTTT
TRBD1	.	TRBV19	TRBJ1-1	CATRRTGVMNTEAFF	TGTGCCACCCGTCGGACAGGGGTCATGAACACTGAAGCTTTCTTT